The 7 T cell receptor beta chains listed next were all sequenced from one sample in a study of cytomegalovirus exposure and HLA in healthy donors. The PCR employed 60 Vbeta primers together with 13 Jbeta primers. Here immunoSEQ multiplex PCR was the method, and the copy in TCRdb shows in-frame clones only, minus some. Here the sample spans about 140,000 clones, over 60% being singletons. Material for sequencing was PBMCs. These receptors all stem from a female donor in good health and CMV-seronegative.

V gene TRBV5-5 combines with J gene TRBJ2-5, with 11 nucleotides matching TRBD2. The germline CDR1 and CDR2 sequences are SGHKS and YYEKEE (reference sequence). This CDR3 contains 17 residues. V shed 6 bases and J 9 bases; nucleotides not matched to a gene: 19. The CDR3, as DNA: TGTGCCAGCACCGCGGACCTAGCGGGGGGCCAGGGGGGGGCCCAGTACTTC. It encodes CASTADLAGGQGGAQYF.

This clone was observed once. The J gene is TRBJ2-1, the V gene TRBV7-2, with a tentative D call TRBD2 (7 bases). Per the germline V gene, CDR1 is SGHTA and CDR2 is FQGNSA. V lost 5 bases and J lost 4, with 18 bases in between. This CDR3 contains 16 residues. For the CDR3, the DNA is TGTGCCAGCAGCGCGCGGGGGCGGGGGATTTACAATGAGCAGTTCTTC. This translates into CASSARGRGIYNEQFF.

As DNA, the CDR3 is TGTGCCAGCGGGCTAGCGGGAGGGTACCAAGAGACCCAGTACTTC. As protein: CASGLAGGYQETQYF. The rearrangement links TRBV6-1 to TRBJ2-5, with TRBD2 identical over 12 bases. CDR1 MNHNS and CDR2 SASEGT come from the germline V gene. V lost 8 bases and J lost 0; bases outside the gene matches: 4. This CDR3 comprises 15 residues.

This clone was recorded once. The CDR3 reads CASSLGARPTDTQYF. CDR3 coding DNA: TGTGCCAGCAGTTTAGGGGCCCGCCCCACAGATACGCAGTATTTT. V is TRBV27 and J is TRBJ2-3; D might be TRBD1 (5 bases). V lost 2 bases and J 2 bases, leaving 11 bases between the germline ends. The CDR3 is 15 residues long. Looked up from germline, CDR1 is MNHEY and CDR2 is SMNVEV (reference sequence).

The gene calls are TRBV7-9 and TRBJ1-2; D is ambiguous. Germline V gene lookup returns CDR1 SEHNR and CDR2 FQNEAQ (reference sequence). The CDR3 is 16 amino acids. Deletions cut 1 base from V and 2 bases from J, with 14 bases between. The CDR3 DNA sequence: TGTGCCAGCAGCTTAGTCTCCCCTCCAGGCAACTATGGCTACACCTTC. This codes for CASSLVSPPGNYGYTF.

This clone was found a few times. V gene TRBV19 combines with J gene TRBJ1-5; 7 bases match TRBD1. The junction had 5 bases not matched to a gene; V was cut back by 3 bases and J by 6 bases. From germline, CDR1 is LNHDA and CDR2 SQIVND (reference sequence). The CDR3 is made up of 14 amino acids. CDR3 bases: TGTGCCAGTAGTATGGAGGGGGCATTTCAGCCCCAGCATTTT. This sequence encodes CASSMEGAFQPQHF.

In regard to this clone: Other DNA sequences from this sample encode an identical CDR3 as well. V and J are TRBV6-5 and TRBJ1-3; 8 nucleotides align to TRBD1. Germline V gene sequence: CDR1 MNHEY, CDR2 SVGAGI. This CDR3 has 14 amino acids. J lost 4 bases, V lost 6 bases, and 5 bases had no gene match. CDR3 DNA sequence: TGTGCCAGCAGCTCGACAGGGGTAGGAAACACCATATATTTT. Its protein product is CASSSTGVGNTIYF.